The 28 T cell receptor beta chains given below trace back to one sample, sequenced in a study of shared clonotypes between healthy human individuals (dated by TCRdb to about 2020). Receptor amplification or capture employed the immunoSEQ multiplex PCR assay. TCRdb holds this immuneACCESS table with in-frame rearrangements only. Some clones are missing; in checked studies, unresolved V genes explain under half, and the rest has no known cause. The sample records approximately 2,300,000 clones, around 90% of which are singletons. Clones ranked in the top ten supply around 0.35% of the sample. Input material: naive CD4+ T cells from PBMCs. Taken with the paper, the label for cell subset or site translates to: CD45RA+ positively selected. These receptors were taken from a man younger than 30 in good health. Some clones in this sample may be carry-over from other donors' samples.

V and J are TRBV6-6 and TRBJ2-7; 8 nucleotides align to TRBD1. The CDR3 totals 15 residues. Germline-derived CDR1 and CDR2 are MNHNY and SVGAGI (reference sequence). V shed 2 bases and J 5 bases; nucleotides not matched to a gene: 8. The CDR3 DNA reads as TGTGCCAGCAGTTACCAGGGGGCAGGGTTAAACGAGCAGTACTTC. Translation: CASSYQGAGLNEQYF.

The chain recombines TRBV6-5 with TRBJ1-3, with D perhaps TRBD1 (6 bases). V lost 7 bases and J 2 bases, leaving 9 bases between the germline ends. This CDR3 has 13 residues. Germline V lookup: CDR1 MNHEY, CDR2 SVGAGI. The CDR3 here is CASNEGAGNTIYF. The DNA for the CDR3 is TGTGCCAGCAACGAGGGGGCTGGAAACACCATATATTTT.

The V gene is TRBV7-3, the J gene TRBJ2-1; no firm D call. Germline V CDR1 and CDR2: SGHTA, FQGTGA. This CDR3 has 15 amino acids. Between the trimmed V and J ends, which lost 0 bases and 0 bases, there was a span of 6 bases. The DNA of the CDR3 is TGTGCCAGCAGCTTAACGGGGTACTCCTACAATGAGCAGTTCTTC. Translated, it gives CASSLTGYSYNEQFF. Full variable domain (rest looked up from reference TRBV7-3 and TRBJ2-1): GAGVSQTPSNKVTEKGKYVELRCDPISGHTALYWYRQSLGQGPEFLIYFQGTGAADDSGLPNDRFFAVRPEGSVSTLKIQRTERGDSAVYLCASSLTGYSYNEQFFGPGTRLTVL.

The chain employs TRBV4-1 and TRBJ2-3; 8 bases are shared with TRBD1. V lost 4 bases and J lost 5; bases outside the gene matches: 11. Germline V CDR1 and CDR2: MGHRA, YSYEKL. The CDR3 has 16 residues. In nucleotides, the CDR3 is TGCGCCAGCAGCCTTAAAGAGCAGGGGGCCGGAGATACGCAGTATTTT. Residues: CASSLKEQGAGDTQYF.

The rearrangement links TRBV28 to TRBJ2-7; no firm D call. V was trimmed by 4 bases and J by 7 bases, leaving 11 bases between them. Per the germline V gene, CDR1 is MDHEN and CDR2 is SYDVKM. There are 12 residues in the CDR3. The CDR3 DNA follows: TGTGCCAGCAGTTCGATACCTGAAGAGCAGTACTTC. It encodes CASSSIPEEQYF.

The J gene is TRBJ1-2, the V gene TRBV27, with D perhaps matching TRBD1 (5 bases). Germline values: CDR1 MNHEY, CDR2 SMNVEV (reference sequence). This CDR3 spans 16 amino acids. The ends were cut back, 6 bases at V and 6 bases at J, with 23 bases in the middle. CDR3 loop: CASRMYRDAAGDGYTF. DNA for the CDR3: TGTGCCAGCAGGATGTACCGGGACGCCGCGGGGGATGGCTACACCTTC.

The V gene is TRBV10-3, the J gene TRBJ2-7, with 9 bases fitting TRBD1. Germline values: CDR1 ENHRY, CDR2 SYGVKD. This CDR3 comprises 14 residues. J gave up 4 bases and V 3 bases, and 4 bases lay outside the gene matches. The CDR3 here is CAISDGTGKYEQYF. The CDR3 DNA reads as TGTGCCATCAGTGACGGGACAGGGAAATACGAGCAGTACTTC.

The genes are TRBV7-9 and TRBJ2-1; D is undetermined. The CDR3 covers 14 residues. CDR1 is SEHNR, CDR2 FQNEAQ, per germline (reference sequence). Deletions cut 5 bases from V and 6 bases from J, with 14 bases between. CDR3 sequence reads: CASSAVADPNEQFF. CDR3 DNA: TGTGCCAGCAGCGCAGTTGCGGACCCCAATGAGCAGTTCTTC.

This clone was detected once. The chain recombines TRBV28 with TRBJ2-7; TRBD2 matches 14 bases. CDR1 MDHEN and CDR2 SYDVKM come from the germline V gene. After removal of 5 bases from V and 7 bases from J, the junction contained 7 bases not matched to a gene. The CDR3 is 15 amino acids. This CDR3 reads CASSPSTSGRGEQYF. CDR3 nucleotides: TGTGCCAGCAGTCCATCGACTAGCGGGAGGGGGGAGCAGTACTTC.

Here the CDR3 DNA reads TGTGCCTGGAGTGTTAATAGTAACTATGGCTACACCTTC. Translating gives CAWSVNSNYGYTF. This chain uses TRBV30 with TRBJ1-2; no reliable D call. The germline V gene has CDR1 GTSNPN and CDR2 SVGIG (reference sequence). CDR3 length equals 13 residues. The V and J ends lost 0 bases and 1 base respectively, with 6 bases between them.

V is TRBV19 and J is TRBJ1-5, with TRBD1 matching 7 bases. The CDR3 contains 16 residues. Unmatched junction bases numbered 10, after V lost 5 bases and J lost 3 bases. Germline CDR1 reads LNHDA; CDR2 reads SQIVND (reference sequence). The CDR3 DNA is TGTGCCAGTAGTTTCAGACAGGGAGTTAACAATCAGCCCCAGCATTTT. Its translation is CASSFRQGVNNQPQHF.

This clone showed up just once. This rearrangement joins TRBV9 to TRBJ2-5, with 14 bases aligning to TRBD2. Germline V lookup: CDR1 SGDLS, CDR2 YYNGEE. After removal of 0 bases from V and 4 bases from J, the junction contained 5 bases not matched to a gene. CDR3 length equals 17 residues. Here the CDR3 DNA reads TGTGCCAGCAGCGTAGCGGGACTAGCGGGAGAGGGAGAGACCCAGTACTTC. The encoded protein is CASSVAGLAGEGETQYF.

This chain links TRBV5-6 with TRBJ1-2, with unresolved D. There are 16 residues in the CDR3. V dropped 0 bases and J dropped 0 bases, with 12 bases sitting between them. Germline values: CDR1 SGHDT, CDR2 YYEEEE. In nucleotides, the CDR3 is TGTGCCAGCAGCTTGGGGCGGGCTTCACCTAACTATGGCTACACCTTC. Protein: CASSLGRASPNYGYTF.

The rearrangement joins TRBV6-4 to TRBJ2-2; 7 bases agree with TRBD2. The trim removed 4 bases at V and 0 bases at J, leaving 11 bases unmatched. CDR1 and CDR2 from the germline V gene are MRHNA and SNTAGT. This CDR3 spans 18 amino acids. The CDR3 nucleotides read TGTGCCAGCAGTGTCTTTTCTAGCGGAGGGCCGAACACCGGGGAGCTGTTTTTT. Amino acid sequence: CASSVFSSGGPNTGELFF.

The rearrangement uses TRBV4-1 and TRBJ2-1; maybe TRBD1 (6 bases). The CDR3 loop spans 14 amino acids. With 1 base removed from V and 6 bases from J, the gap between germline ends came to 10 bases. Germline V gene lookup returns CDR1 MGHRA and CDR2 YSYEKL. CDR3: CASSQVTGLNEQFF. The CDR3 DNA follows: TGCGCCAGCAGCCAAGTGACAGGCCTCAATGAGCAGTTCTTC.

The gene calls are TRBV15 and TRBJ2-7, with D tentatively TRBD1 (6 bases). The CDR3 sequence is 17 residues long. Per germline, CDR1 LNHNV and CDR2 YYDKDF (reference sequence). Trimming shortened V by 0 bases and J by 7 bases, and 22 bases separated the two germline ends. The chain's CDR3 is CATSRESPWPRGKEQYF. In DNA, the CDR3 is TGTGCCACCAGCAGAGAATCCCCCTGGCCTAGGGGGAAGGAGCAGTACTTC.

A single count supports this clone. The chain recombines TRBV27 with TRBJ1-2; D possibly corresponds to TRBD1 (5 bases). Trimming removed 6 bases from V and 7 bases from J, with 18 bases in between. The CDR3 contains 14 residues. The germline V gene encodes CDR1 MNHEY and CDR2 SMNVEV (reference sequence). In DNA form, the CDR3 reads TGTGCCAGCAGCCCCAGGGCGAGGGCGGGTGGCTACACCTTC. Residues: CASSPRARAGGYTF.

The chain has TRBV11-3 and TRBJ1-6; 8 nucleotides align to TRBD1. Germline V gene data show CDR1 as SGHNT and CDR2 as YENEEA. V lost 3 bases and J lost 9; bases outside the gene matches: 10. This CDR3 has 16 amino acids. CDR3 DNA sequence: TGTGCCAGCAGCTTCCACAACCGGGACAGGTTTTCACCCCTCCACTTT. Its translation is CASSFHNRDRFSPLHF. Full variable domain (remainder filled in from reference TRBV11-3 and TRBJ1-6): EAGVVQSPRYKIIEKKQPVAFWCNPISGHNTLYWYLQNLGQGPELLIRYENEEAVDDSQLPKDRFSAERLKGVDSTLKIQPAELGDSAVYLCASSFHNRDRFSPLHFGNGTRLTVT.

CDR3 nucleotide sequence: TGTGCCTGGAGTATTCAGGGGGCATGGGATACGCAGTATTTT. As protein: CAWSIQGAWDTQYF. V is TRBV30 and J is TRBJ2-3; 8 bases align to TRBD1. This CDR3 is 14 amino acids long. Per germline, CDR1 GTSNPN and CDR2 SVGIG (reference sequence). V was clipped by 2 bases and J by 6 bases; unmatched bases: 7.

The chain employs TRBV19 and TRBJ1-2; a weak D match, TRBD1 (6 bases). This CDR3 region has 14 residues. The V end lost 4 bases, the J end lost 11 bases, and 20 bases lay between the germline ends. The germline V gene has CDR1 LNHDA and CDR2 SQIVND (reference sequence). The CDR3 DNA reads TGTGCCAGTAGTAGGGACACGGACCCAGTTGGGTACACCTTC. It translates to CASSRDTDPVGYTF.

This rearrangement joins TRBV15 to TRBJ2-2; D perhaps matches TRBD2 (6 bases). The CDR3 consists of 14 residues. Trimming removed 3 bases at V and 5 bases at J, with 10 bases between. Germline CDR1 and CDR2: LNHNV and YYDKDF (reference sequence). The CDR3 DNA sequence: TGTGCCACCAGCAGGGCGGAGGGGACCGGGGAGCTGTTTTTT. This encodes CATSRAEGTGELFF. Filled out from reference TRBV15 and TRBJ2-2, the complete variable domain reads DAMVIQNPRYQVTQFGKPVTLSCSQTLNHNVMYWYQQKSSQAPKLLFHYYDKDFNNEADTPDNFQSRRPNTSFCFLDIRSPGLGDTAMYLCATSRAEGTGELFFGEGSRLTVL.

The chain employs TRBV19 and TRBJ1-5; 10 nucleotides align to TRBD1. The CDR3 has 19 amino acids. With 6 bases clipped from V and 1 base from J, the junction kept 15 bases outside the gene matches. CDR1 is LNHDA, CDR2 SQIVND, per germline (reference sequence). The CDR3 protein is CASRQKPGTGEVSNQPQHF. As DNA, the CDR3 is TGTGCCAGTAGGCAGAAGCCGGGGACAGGGGAGGTAAGCAATCAGCCCCAGCATTTT.

The V call is TRBV5-4, the J call TRBJ1-2; D uncertain. V was clipped by 6 bases and J by 2 bases, with 8 bases between them. The CDR3 has 12 residues. Germline V CDR1 and CDR2: SGHNT, YYREEE (reference sequence). The CDR3 DNA is TGTGCCAGCAATCGGGAGAACTATGGCTACACCTTC. Its translation: CASNRENYGYTF.

The genes are TRBV7-9 and TRBJ2-3; no definite D call. Trimming left V 2 bases short and J 1 base short, with 22 bases between. Germline V gene data show CDR1 as SEHNR and CDR2 as FQNEAQ (reference sequence). The CDR3 is made up of 19 amino acids. CDR3 DNA sequence: TGTGCCAGCAGCTTAATATGGGGTGGAAGCGATGAGCGCACAGATACGCAGTATTTT. Translating gives CASSLIWGGSDERTDTQYF.

In regard to this clone: The identical CDR3 is also encoded by other nucleotide sequences in the sample. The rearrangement joins TRBV19 to TRBJ1-2; D not resolved. Trimming pared 1 base from V and 4 bases from J, leaving 7 bases between. CDR3 size: 13 residues. In germline, CDR1 is LNHDA, CDR2 SQIVND (reference sequence). CDR3 region: CASSIGGSYGYTF. The CDR3 nucleotides are TGTGCCAGTAGTATAGGAGGCAGCTATGGCTACACCTTC.

The chain recombines TRBV7-2 with TRBJ1-2, with D hard to call. This CDR3 contains 13 residues. V was pared by 4 bases and J by 7 bases, with 13 bases between. Germline V gene sequence: CDR1 SGHTA, CDR2 FQGNSA. The DNA of the CDR3 is TGTGCCAGCAGCTCCTTCGGGTCCCGTGGCTACACCTTC. This translates into CASSSFGSRGYTF.

The chain has TRBV14 and TRBJ2-7; 9 bases align to TRBD2. Germline CDR1 reads SGHDN; CDR2 reads FVKESK. CDR3 length: 17 amino acids. V lost 1 base to trimming and J lost 3 bases; unmatched junction nucleotides: 10. The CDR3 spells CASSQVSWGLAFYEQYF. The DNA of the CDR3 is TGTGCCAGCAGCCAAGTGTCCTGGGGACTAGCCTTCTACGAGCAGTACTTC.

The chain uses TRBV19 and TRBJ1-2; TRBD1 might be the D (6 bases). The CDR3 runs to 14 residues. The V end lost 3 bases, the J end lost 3 bases, and 11 bases lay between the germline ends. CDR1 is LNHDA, CDR2 SQIVND, per germline (reference sequence). CDR3 loop: CASSMGGGYYGYTF. In DNA, the CDR3 is TGTGCCAGTAGTATGGGAGGGGGTTACTATGGCTACACCTTC.